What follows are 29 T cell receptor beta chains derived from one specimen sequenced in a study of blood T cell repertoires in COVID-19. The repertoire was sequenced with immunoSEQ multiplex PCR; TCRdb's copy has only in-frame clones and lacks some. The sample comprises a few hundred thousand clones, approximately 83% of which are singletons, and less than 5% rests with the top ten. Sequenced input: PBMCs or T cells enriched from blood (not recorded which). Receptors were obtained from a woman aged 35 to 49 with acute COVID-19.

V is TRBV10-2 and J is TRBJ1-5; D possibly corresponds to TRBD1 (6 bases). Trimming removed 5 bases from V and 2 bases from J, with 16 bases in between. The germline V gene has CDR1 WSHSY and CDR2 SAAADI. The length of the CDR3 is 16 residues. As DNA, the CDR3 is TGCGCCAGCAGTTTTGGCAGGGGAAATGGCAATCAGCCCCAGCATTTT. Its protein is CASSFGRGNGNQPQHF.

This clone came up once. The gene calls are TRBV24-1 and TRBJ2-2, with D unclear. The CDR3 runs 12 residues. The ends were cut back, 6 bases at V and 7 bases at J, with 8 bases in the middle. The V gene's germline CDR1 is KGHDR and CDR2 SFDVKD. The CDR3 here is CATSSTVGELFF. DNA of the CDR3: TGTGCCACCAGTTCTACCGTCGGGGAGCTGTTTTTT.

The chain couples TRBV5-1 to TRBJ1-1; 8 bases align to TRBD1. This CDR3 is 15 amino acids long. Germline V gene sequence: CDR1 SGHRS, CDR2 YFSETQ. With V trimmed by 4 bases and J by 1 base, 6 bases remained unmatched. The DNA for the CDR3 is TGCGCCAGCAGCGCACCACAGGGGGGGAACACTGAAGCTTTCTTT. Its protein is CASSAPQGGNTEAFF.

This CDR3 reads CASSSQGTEQFF. CDR3 in DNA: TGTGCCAGCAGCTCACAGGGAACTGAGCAGTTCTTC. The genes are TRBV7-8 and TRBJ2-1; D possibly corresponds to TRBD1 (6 bases). Germline V lookup: CDR1 SGHVS, CDR2 FQNEAQ. The germline V and J ends were trimmed by 4 bases and 9 bases, with 10 bases remaining between them. There are 12 residues in the CDR3.

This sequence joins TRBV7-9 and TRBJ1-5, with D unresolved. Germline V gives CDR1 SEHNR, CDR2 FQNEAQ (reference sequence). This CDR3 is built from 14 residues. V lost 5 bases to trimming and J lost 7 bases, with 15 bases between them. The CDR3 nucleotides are TGTGCCAGCAGCGGTAAGGGAACGGGACAGCCCCAGCATTTT. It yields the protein CASSGKGTGQPQHF.

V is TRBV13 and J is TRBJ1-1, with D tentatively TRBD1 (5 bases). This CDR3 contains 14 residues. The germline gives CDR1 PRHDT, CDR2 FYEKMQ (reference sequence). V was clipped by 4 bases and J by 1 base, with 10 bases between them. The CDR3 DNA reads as TGTGCCAGCAGCTCAGCGGGGGGGAACACTGAAGCTTTCTTT. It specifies CASSSAGGNTEAFF.

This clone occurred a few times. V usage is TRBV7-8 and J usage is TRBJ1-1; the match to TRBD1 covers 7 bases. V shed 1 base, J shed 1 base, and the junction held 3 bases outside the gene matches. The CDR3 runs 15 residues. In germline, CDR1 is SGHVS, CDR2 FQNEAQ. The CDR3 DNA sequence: TGTGCCAGCAGCTTAGTCGACAGGGCGAACACTGAAGCTTTCTTT. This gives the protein CASSLVDRANTEAFF. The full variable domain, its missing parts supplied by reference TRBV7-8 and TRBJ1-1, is GAGVSQSPRYKVAKRGQDVALRCDPISGHVSLFWYQQALGQGPEFLTYFQNEAQLDKSGLPSDRFFAERPEGSVSTLKIQRTQQEDSAVYLCASSLVDRANTEAFFGQGTRLTVV.

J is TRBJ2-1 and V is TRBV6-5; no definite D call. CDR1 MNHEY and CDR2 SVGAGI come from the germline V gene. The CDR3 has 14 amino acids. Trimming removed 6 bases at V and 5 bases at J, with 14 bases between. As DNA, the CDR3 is TGTGCCAGCAGCTCGGCGAGGTACAACAATGAGCAGTTCTTC. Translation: CASSSARYNNEQFF.

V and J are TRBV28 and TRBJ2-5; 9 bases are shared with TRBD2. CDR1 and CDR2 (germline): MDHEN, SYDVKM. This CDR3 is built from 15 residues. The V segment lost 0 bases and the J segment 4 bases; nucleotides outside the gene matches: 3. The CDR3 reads CASSLWLAGRETQYF. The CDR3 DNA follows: TGTGCCAGCAGTTTATGGCTAGCGGGACGAGAGACCCAGTACTTC.

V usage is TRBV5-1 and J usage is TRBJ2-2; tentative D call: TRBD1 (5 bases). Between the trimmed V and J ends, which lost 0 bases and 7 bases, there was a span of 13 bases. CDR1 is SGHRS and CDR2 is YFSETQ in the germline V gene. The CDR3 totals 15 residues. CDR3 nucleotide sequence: TGCGCCAGCAGCTTGGTGGCAGGGAAGAGCGGGGAGCTGTTTTTT. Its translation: CASSLVAGKSGELFF.

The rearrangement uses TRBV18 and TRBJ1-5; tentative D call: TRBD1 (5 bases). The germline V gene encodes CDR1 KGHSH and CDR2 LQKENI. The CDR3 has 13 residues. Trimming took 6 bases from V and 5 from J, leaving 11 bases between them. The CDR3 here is CASSRDSYQPQHF. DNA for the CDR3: TGTGCCAGCTCGCGCGACAGTTATCAGCCCCAGCATTTT.

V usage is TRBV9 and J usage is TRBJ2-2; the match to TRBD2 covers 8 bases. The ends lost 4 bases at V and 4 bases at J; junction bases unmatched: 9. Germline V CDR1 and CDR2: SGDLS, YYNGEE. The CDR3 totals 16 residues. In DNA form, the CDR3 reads TGTGCCAGCAGCCCCTCTCCTCGGGAGGGCACCGGGGAGCTGTTTTTT. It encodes CASSPSPREGTGELFF.

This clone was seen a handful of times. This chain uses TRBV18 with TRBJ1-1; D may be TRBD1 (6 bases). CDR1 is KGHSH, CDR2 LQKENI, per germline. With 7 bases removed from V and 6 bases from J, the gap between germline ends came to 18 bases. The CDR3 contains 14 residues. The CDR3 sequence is CASLPDRGAAEAFF. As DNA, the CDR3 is TGTGCCAGCTTACCTGACCGGGGGGCCGCTGAAGCTTTCTTT.

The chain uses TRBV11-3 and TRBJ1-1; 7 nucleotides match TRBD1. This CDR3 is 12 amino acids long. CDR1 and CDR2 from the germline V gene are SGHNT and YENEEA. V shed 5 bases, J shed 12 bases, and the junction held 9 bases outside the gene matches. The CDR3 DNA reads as TGTGCCAGCAGCCTCAGCAGGGGGAAAACTTTCTTT. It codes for CASSLSRGKTFF.

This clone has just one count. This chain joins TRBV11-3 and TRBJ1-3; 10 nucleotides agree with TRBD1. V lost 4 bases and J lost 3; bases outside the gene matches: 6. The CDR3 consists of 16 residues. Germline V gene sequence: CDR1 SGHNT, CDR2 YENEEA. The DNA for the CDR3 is TGTGCCAGCAGCTCAAGGGACAGGGGACTTGGAAACACCATATATTTT. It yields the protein CASSSRDRGLGNTIYF.

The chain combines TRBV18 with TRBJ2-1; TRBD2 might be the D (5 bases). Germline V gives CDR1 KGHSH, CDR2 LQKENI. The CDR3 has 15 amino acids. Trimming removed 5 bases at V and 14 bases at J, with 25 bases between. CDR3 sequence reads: CASSNQRKVEHGEFF. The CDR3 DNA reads TGTGCCAGCTCAAACCAGAGAAAAGTCGAGCACGGGGAGTTCTTC.

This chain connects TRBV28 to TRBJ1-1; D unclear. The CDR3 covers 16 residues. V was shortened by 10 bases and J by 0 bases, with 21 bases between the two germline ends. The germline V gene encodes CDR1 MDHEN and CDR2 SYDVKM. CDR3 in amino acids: CANKPAGGAMNTEAFF. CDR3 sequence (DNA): TGTGCCAACAAACCCGCCGGAGGAGCCATGAACACTGAAGCTTTCTTT.

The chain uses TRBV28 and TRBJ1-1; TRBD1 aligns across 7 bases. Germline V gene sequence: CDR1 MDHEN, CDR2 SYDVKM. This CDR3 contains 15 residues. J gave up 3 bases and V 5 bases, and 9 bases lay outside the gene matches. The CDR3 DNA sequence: TGTGCCAGCAGTCCGAAGGGGGCGAGGTACACTGAAGCTTTCTTT. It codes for CASSPKGARYTEAFF.

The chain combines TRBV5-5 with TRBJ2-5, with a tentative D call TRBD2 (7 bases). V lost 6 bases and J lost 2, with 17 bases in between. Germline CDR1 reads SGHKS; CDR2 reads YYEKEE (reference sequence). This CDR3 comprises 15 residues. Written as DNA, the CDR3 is TGTGCCAGCACGGGGGGCCTAAGTGTACAAGAGACCCAGTACTTC. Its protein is CASTGGLSVQETQYF. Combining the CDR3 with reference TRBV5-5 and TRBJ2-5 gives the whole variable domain DAGVTQSPTHLIKTRGQQVTLRCSPISGHKSVSWYQQVLGQGPQFIFQYYEKEERGRGNFPDRFSARQFPNYSSELNVNALLLGDSALYLCASTGGLSVQETQYFGPGTRLLVL.

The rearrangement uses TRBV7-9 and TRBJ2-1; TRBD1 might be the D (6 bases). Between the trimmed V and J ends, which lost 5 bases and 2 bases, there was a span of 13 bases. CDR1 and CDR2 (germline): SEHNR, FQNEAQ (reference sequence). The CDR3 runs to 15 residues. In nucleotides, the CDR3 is TGTGCCAGCAGCCCCAGACAGGCTACCTACAATGAGCAGTTCTTC. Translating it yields CASSPRQATYNEQFF. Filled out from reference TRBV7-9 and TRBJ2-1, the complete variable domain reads DTGVSQNPRHKITKRGQNVTFRCDPISEHNRLYWYRQTLGQGPEFLTYFQNEAQLEKSRLLSDRFSAERPKGSFSTLEIQRTEQGDSAMYLCASSPRQATYNEQFFGPGTRLTVL.

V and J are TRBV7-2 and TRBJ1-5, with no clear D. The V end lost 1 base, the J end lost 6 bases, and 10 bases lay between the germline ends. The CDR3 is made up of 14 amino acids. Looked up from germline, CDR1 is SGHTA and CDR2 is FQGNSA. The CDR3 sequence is CASSLEVGSQPQHF. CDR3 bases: TGTGCCAGCAGCTTAGAGGTGGGGAGTCAGCCCCAGCATTTT.

The CDR3 bases are TGTGCCAGCAGTTCCGCCTCTAGCCCCTTCGCCACCGGGGAGCTGTTTTTT. Its translation is CASSSASSPFATGELFF. V usage is TRBV28 and J usage is TRBJ2-2; D might be TRBD2 (5 bases). The CDR3 is 17 amino acids. CDR1 is MDHEN, CDR2 SYDVKM, per germline. V gave up 4 bases and J gave up 4 bases, with 19 bases separating them.

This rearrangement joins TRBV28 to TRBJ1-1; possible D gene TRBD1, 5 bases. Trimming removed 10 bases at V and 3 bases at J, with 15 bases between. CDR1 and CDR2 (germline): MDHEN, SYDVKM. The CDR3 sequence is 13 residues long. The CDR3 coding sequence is TGTGCCACCAGCCGCGGGGGGGACACTGAAGCTTTCTTT. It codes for CATSRGGDTEAFF.

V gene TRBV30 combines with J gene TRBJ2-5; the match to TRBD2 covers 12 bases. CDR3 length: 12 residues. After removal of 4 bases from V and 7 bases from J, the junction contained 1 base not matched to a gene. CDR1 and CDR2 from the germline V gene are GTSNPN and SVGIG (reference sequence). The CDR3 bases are TGTGCCTGGATGACTAGCGGGAGGACCCAGTACTTC. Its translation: CAWMTSGRTQYF.

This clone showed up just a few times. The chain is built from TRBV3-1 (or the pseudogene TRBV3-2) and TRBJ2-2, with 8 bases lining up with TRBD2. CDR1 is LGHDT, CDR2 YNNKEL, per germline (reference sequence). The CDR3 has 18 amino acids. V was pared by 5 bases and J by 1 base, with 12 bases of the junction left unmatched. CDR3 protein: CASSKRSRGLENTGELFF. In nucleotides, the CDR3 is TGTGCCAGCAGCAAACGGAGTCGGGGACTAGAGAACACCGGGGAGCTGTTTTTT.

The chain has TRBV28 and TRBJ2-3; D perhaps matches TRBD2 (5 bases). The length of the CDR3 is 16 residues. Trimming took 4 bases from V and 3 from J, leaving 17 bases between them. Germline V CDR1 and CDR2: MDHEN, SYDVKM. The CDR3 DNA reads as TGTGCCAGCAGTTCCGGTTCAACGGGGAAGACAGATACGCAGTATTTT. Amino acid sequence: CASSSGSTGKTDTQYF.

CDR3 in DNA: TGTGCCAGCAGGGGTGACAGGGGCACTGAAGCTTTCTTT. Translating it yields CASRGDRGTEAFF. The V call is TRBV12-3 or TRBV12-4, the J call TRBJ1-1; 8 bases line up with TRBD1. This CDR3 is 13 amino acids long. With V trimmed by 6 bases and J by 4 bases, 4 bases remained unmatched.

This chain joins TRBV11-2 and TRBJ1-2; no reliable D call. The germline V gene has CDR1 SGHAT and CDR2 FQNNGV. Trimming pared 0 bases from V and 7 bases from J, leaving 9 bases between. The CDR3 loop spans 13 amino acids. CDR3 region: CASSLDQGGGYTF. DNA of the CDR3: TGTGCCAGCAGCTTAGATCAAGGCGGTGGCTACACCTTC.

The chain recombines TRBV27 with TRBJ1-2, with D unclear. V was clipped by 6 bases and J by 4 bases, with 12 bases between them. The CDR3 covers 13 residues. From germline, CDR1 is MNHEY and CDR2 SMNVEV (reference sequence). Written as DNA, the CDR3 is TGTGCCAGCAGAGGTGAGGGTACCTATGGCTACACCTTC. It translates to CASRGEGTYGYTF.